This TCR beta chain is from a study of blood T cell repertoires in COVID-19 (TCRdb year 2020). Regarding the complete study: Collaborator samples came from the United States, Italy and Spain and covered acute and convalescent phases of COVID-19. The prospective study material was composed of cDNA or gDNA derived from T cells, B-cell-depleted T cells, or PBMCs. The dataset comprised deeply sampled blood TCRbeta repertoires from subjects exposed to, actively infected with, or recovered from COVID-19. The repertoires were released in a freely available public database meant as a resource for research on the immune response to SARS-CoV-2. The samples were drawn from two sources: the first 160 participants of the ongoing ImmuneRACE study, and fewer than 1,500 subjects contributed by 6 global collaborators. Sample metadata almost always included a de-identified subject ID, COVID-19 status, age in years and sex. HLA class I and class II types, where available, came from metadata supplied by the sample provider rather than from assay-based typing. The paper's findings and limits, for the study overall: How much clinical and demographic metadata was included differed by source and by participant, and the metadata was provided uncurated.

Collaborating institutions collected whole blood in K2EDTA tubes following their own protocols. Collaborator samples were shipped for TCRbeta analysis as frozen whole blood, isolated PBMCs, or DNA extracted from either sample type. Measured from the cysteine to the phenylalanine, the CDR3 is 14 residues long. The only DNA kept is the CDR3, 42 bases in frame from the first base. For this chain, trimming is 0 bases at the V end and 8 bases at the J end, and the number of junction bases without a gene match is 3. From the germline V gene, CDR1 is SGDLS and CDR2 is YYNGEE. With regard to this clone: The antigen this receptor binds is unknown. Per-base qualities were not stored, and no clone one base away is much larger.

TCRbeta CDR3 regions were amplified from genomic DNA using the immunoSEQ Assay, a bias-controlled multiplex PCR. In the original analysis: Within the assay, amplification of reference gene primers was used to estimate how many nucleated cells each sample contained. To quantify the absolute abundance of each unique TCRbeta CDR3 rearrangement, sequence reads were collapsed and filtered. For each sample, productive Simpson clonality was calculated as the square root of Simpson's diversity index across productive rearrangements. In TCRdb, the immuneACCESS table is reduced to in-frame sequences with V and J assigned. These tables do not hold every clone; where another copy was compared, an unresolved V gene accounts for under half, and the others remain unexplained. The V and J calls and clone size were taken over from that table, and D and trimming were inferred from the DNA. The sample contains approximately 190,000 clones, about 88% of them found a single time. Of the sample, about 15% is held by the ten largest clones.

The V and J genes are TRBV9 and TRBJ1-4; 8 bases in the junction line up with TRBD1. The sequencing sample was made of peripheral blood. The clonotype originates from a man in his thirties or forties with active or convalescent COVID-19. The sequenced DNA is TGTGCCAGCAGCGTAGGGACAGGGAGGGAAAAACTGTTTTTT. Its coded protein is CASSVGTGREKLFF.